This TCR beta chain was documented in a study of blood T cell repertoires in COVID-19. Whole-study context: Both acute and convalescent COVID-19 samples were obtained from the United States, Italy and Spain. The cDNA or gDNA used as material had been derived from T cells, B-cell-depleted T cells, or PBMCs.

Original analysis: Amplifying reference gene primers gave estimates of nucleated cell counts. The assay was immunoSEQ multiplex PCR, and TCRdb's table has in-frame clones only and misses some. V, J and clone size are taken as reported in that table, and D and trimming were inferred from the DNA itself. The sample includes tens of thousands of clones, 75% to 85% seen only once; the top ten take approximately 20%. This clone was found a few times. The CDR3 covers 15 residues. The V gene lost 2 bases and the J gene lost 5 bases, with 13 bases spanning the gap. Germline V CDR1 and CDR2: LNHDA, SQIVND (reference sequence).

The clonotype was recovered from a woman between 45 and 65 years old with acute or convalescent COVID-19. The rearrangement uses TRBV19 and TRBJ1-5, with unresolved D. Sequenced: peripheral blood. The CDR3 spells CASSISSRIDQPQHF. CDR3 sequence (DNA): TGTGCCAGTAGTATATCCAGCAGGATCGATCAGCCCCAGCATTTT. The variable domain in full, completed from reference TRBV19 and TRBJ1-5, reads DGGITQSPKYLFRKEGQNVTLSCEQNLNHDAMYWYRQDPGQGLRLIYYSQIVNDFQKGDIAEGYSVSREKKESFPLTVTSAQKNPTAFYLCASSISSRIDQPQHFGDGTRLSIL.